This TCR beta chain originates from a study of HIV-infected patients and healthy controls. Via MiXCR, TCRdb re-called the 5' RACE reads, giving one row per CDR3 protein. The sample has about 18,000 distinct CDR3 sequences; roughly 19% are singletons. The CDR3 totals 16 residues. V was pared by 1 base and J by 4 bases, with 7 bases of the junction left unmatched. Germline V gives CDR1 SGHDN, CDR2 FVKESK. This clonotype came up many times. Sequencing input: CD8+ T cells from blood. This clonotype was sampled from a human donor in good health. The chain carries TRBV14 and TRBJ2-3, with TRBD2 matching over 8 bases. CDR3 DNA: TGTGCCAGCAGCCAAGCTAGCGGGTCCCCCCCAGATACGCAGTATTTT. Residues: CASSQASGSPPDTQYF.